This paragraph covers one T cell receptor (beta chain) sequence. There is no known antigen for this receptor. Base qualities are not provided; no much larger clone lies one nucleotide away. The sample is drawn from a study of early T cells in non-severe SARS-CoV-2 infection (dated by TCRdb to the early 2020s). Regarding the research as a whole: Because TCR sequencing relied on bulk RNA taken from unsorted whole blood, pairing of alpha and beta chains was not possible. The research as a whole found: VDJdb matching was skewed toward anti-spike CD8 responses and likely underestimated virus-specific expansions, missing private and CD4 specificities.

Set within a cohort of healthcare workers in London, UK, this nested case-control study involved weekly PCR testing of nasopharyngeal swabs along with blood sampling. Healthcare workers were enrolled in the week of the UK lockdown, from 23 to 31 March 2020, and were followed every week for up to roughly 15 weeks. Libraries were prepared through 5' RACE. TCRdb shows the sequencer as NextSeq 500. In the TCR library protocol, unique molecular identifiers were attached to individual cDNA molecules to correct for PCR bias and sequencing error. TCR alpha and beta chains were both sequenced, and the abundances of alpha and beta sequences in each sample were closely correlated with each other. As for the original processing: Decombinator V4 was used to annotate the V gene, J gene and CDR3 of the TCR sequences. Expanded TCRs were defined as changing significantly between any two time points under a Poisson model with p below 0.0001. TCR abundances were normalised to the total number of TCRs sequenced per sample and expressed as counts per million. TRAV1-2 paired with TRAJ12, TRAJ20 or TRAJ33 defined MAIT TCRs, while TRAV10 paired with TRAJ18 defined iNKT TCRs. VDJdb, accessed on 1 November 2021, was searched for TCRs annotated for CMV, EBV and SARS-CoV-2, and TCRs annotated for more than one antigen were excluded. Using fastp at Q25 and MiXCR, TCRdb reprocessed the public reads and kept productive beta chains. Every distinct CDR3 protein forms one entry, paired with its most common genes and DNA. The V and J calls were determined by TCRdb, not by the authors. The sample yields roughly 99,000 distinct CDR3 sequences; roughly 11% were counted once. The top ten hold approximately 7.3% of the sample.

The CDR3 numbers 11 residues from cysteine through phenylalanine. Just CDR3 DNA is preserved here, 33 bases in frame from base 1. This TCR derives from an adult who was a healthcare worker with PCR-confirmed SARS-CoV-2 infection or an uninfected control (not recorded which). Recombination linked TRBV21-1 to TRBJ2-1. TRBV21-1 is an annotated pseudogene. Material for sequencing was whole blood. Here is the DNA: TGTGCCAGCAGCAATCTCTATGAGCAGTTCTTC. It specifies CASSNLYEQFF.